Listed here is a single T cell receptor beta chain. Its antigen is unknown. This sample stems from a study of identical twins. General study results and limits: Where out-of-frame alpha sequences were twin-shared, they showed excess low generation probability. Models underpredicted monozygotic twin sharing of out-of-frame TCR alpha.

This CDR3 spans 17 amino acids. The germline V gene encodes CDR1 SGHRS and CDR2 YFSETQ. With V trimmed by 0 bases and J by 1 base, 7 bases remained unmatched. TCRdb itself ran the 5' RACE reads through MiXCR, one entry per CDR3 protein. Of 650,000 to 800,000 distinct CDR3 sequences in the sample, around 8.6% were seen once. The donors were all healthy and Caucasian. These same records also appear under a second study, on yellow fever vaccine responses in identical twins.

The V call is TRBV5-1, the J call TRBJ2-5, with 9 bases identical to TRBD2. This receptor was taken from a woman under 30 in good health. The specimen was PBMCs. The CDR3 here is CASSLDPAGGLQETQYF. DNA for the CDR3: TGCGCCAGCAGCTTGGATCCAGCGGGGGGCCTCCAAGAGACCCAGTACTTC.